Included here is one T cell receptor (beta chain) sequence, with context. The data were taken from a study of T-cell memory formation after mild COVID-19. TCRdb itself ran the 5' RACE reads through MiXCR, one entry per CDR3 protein. The data contain roughly 350,000 distinct CDR3 sequences, 25% to 30% of them singletons. V was pared by 5 bases and J by 4 bases, with 7 bases of the junction left unmatched. CDR3 size: 14 residues. CDR1 SNHLY and CDR2 FYNNEI come from the germline V gene. This rearrangement joins TRBV2 to TRBJ1-2, with 7 bases fitting TRBD1. The sequence derives from an adult woman who had mild COVID-19 (a few samples of this study predate the infection). Cell type and time point are not known. Source material: PBMCs or a T cell subset sorted from them (not recorded which). The CDR3 nucleotides read TGTGCCAGCAGTATGGGGACAGTGTCCTATGGCTACACCTTC. It specifies CASSMGTVSYGYTF. Combining the CDR3 with reference TRBV2 and TRBJ1-2 gives the whole variable domain EPEVTQTPSHQVTQMGQEVILRCVPISNHLYFYWYRQILGQKVEFLVSFYNNEISEKSEIFDDQFSVERPDGSNFTLKIRSTKLEDSAMYFCASSMGTVSYGYTFGSGTRLTVV.